Sequencing of this T cell receptor beta chain was carried out in a study of T-cell reconstitution after alpha-beta-depleted transplantation in children. Study-wide results and caveats: Where some patients showed high TCRbeta diversity at day 60, it came from recipient T cells and thymic progenitors that had survived. A year post-transplant, T-cell counts and diversity derived mostly from newly produced T cells. Approximately two months post-transplant, alpha-beta T cells reportedly originated from several hundred expanded graft clones.

This clonotype was seen a few times. The antigen is unknown. Unique molecular identifiers were incorporated into the prepared TCRbeta library. TCRdb itself ran the PCR reads through MiXCR, one entry per CDR3 protein. The top ten clones hold roughly 40% of a sample with roughly 350,000 distinct CDR3 sequences, roughly 17% of them seen once. The germline V and J ends were trimmed by 4 bases and 8 bases, with 19 bases remaining between them. The CDR3 sequence is 15 residues long. CDR1 SGHRS and CDR2 YFSETQ come from the germline V gene. The sequence came from a male patient between 2 and 15 years old who had a stem cell transplant for acute lymphoblastic leukemia, so the T cells may come from the graft donor. Sequenced here: PBMCs, mostly from graft donor cells, sampled 360 days after TCRalphabeta/CD19-depleted stem cell transplant. The rearrangement links TRBV5-1 to TRBJ2-1, with TRBD2 as a possible D gene (6 bases). The CDR3 nucleotides read TGCGCCAGCAGCCTTGGACTATCATCCATCGATGAGCAGTTCTTC. This encodes CASSLGLSSIDEQFF.